This TCR beta chain was observed in a study of T cells after yellow fever vaccination. Study-wide findings and caveats: Most primary-vaccination clones reappeared after the booster (about 96% CD4, roughly 88% CD8).

V was cut by 3 bases and J by 7 bases, with 13 bases left in between. The CDR3 loop spans 13 amino acids. The table lists this clonotype with many counts. Antigen: not known. Template switching by 5'RACE produced TCR cDNA, adding a universal primer site and UMIs. Using its own MiXCR run on the 5' RACE reads, TCRdb lists one record per CDR3 protein. Counted here are about 300,000 distinct CDR3 sequences, 8.5% to 10% occurring once; the ten biggest clones make up about 3.7%. V gene TRBV12-3 or TRBV12-4 combines with J gene TRBJ2-7, with D possibly TRBD2 on 6 matching bases. The sequencing used CD4+ T cells sorted from PBMCs, collected 5 days after the yellow fever booster vaccination. This TCR was recovered from a man younger than 30 who received the YFV17D yellow fever vaccine. CDR3 in amino acids: CASSFESRGEQYV. CDR3 bases: TGTGCCAGCAGTTTCGAATCTCGGGGGGAGCAGTACGTC.